This record looks at one TCR beta chain sequence and its context. The antigen remains undetermined. The protocol was immunoSEQ multiplex PCR, while the TCRdb copy is restricted to in-frame clones and leaves out a portion. The repertoire includes 95,000 to 150,000 clones, roughly 84% of them detected once, and 1% to 1.5% sits in the top ten. The CDR3 is made up of 23 amino acids. Germline V gene lookup returns CDR1 PRHDT and CDR2 FYEKMQ (reference sequence). Trimming cost V 5 bases and J 5 bases; bases outside gene matches: 34. This record belongs to a study of T cell responses to AZD1222 COVID-19 vaccine. About the research overall: Second-dose recipients at about 4 or about 12 weeks were treated as one pooled group.

Study results and caveats: Clonal diversity was possibly underestimated, and white British individuals and females predominated among donors. In the spike-specific TCR repertoire, nearly half reportedly target unmutated variant regions. Spike as a whole was targeted by vaccine-associated CD4 TCRs, dominant at 160-218 and 743-854.

The sequences come from peripheral blood, collected on day 0 of AZD1222 vaccination. The receptor comes from an adult in good health. The chain carries TRBV13 and TRBJ2-3; TRBD2 matches at 7 bases. The CDR3 reads CASSLSPVPAAVSRGSLRDTQYF. DNA of the CDR3: TGTGCCAGCAGCCTGTCCCCGGTCCCGGCGGCTGTCTCGCGGGGGAGCTTGAGAGATACGCAGTATTTT.